This T cell receptor (beta chain) was found in a study of cytomegalovirus exposure and HLA in healthy donors (TCRdb year 2017). For the wider study: An earlier analysis of more than 550 of the donors reported 250 to 300 Gb of sequence data and approximately 120 million unique TCR beta sequences obtained from approximately 180 million T cells. High-throughput TCR immunosequencing, statistical association of individual TCRs with disease status, and machine learning were combined to predict cytomegalovirus infection status. Typing coverage differed by locus: A, B, C, DRB1 and DQB1 were typed in roughly 620-630 donors, DQA1 in approximately 520, DPA1 in 606, and DPB1 in 472. Donor age, sex, ethnicity and CMV serostatus were collected together with the repertoire data. The study aimed to test whether signatures of past pathogen exposure could be identified by cataloging public T cell receptors. Along with the approximately 700-subject first cohort, a separate validation cohort of about 110 different subjects was used. Four to six DR-DQ haplotypes were handled as single units for association and clustering, since linkage in the cohort was strong. Both class I and class II loci were covered by HLA typing, at four-digit resolution. The genetic ancestry cluster associated with self-reported Caucasian donors included about 84% of the roughly 400 genotyped donors. All discovery cohort repertoires had been generated using a single sequencing platform. A later analysis re-examined previously published TCR beta repertoires from more than 550 donors and added high-resolution HLA genotyping to investigate patterns of TCR occurrence. Approximately 300 gigabases of sequencing data and approximately 93 million unique TCR sequences were included in an early release covering about 700 HLA-typed donors. Among over 350 genotyped donors of the cohort, an average of around 240,000 unique TCR beta nucleotide sequences were sequenced per donor, about a sixth of them non-productive. In the later analysis, no new phenotypic data were used to find candidate immune exposures; instead, reliance was placed on TCR beta sequences and their occurrence across donors. The T cell repertoires of around 670 subjects were profiled by immunosequencing and related to cytomegalovirus serostatus. An earlier analysis of 587 of the donors used high-throughput TCR beta sequencing to judge whether each TCR beta V gene segment behaved as functional or pseudogenic. A later genetic analysis took genome-wide SNP genotypes for about 55% of the 666 donors and used that subset as a discovery cohort. What the authors observed across the whole study: When HLA alleles, especially DR and DQ, strongly co-occurred, TCR associations were difficult to assign to individual alleles. In a later analysis, several top co-occurrence clusters were reported to appear linked to parvovirus B19, influenza, CMV and Epstein-Barr virus. Specific HLA alleles were associated with 15,000 to 20,000 TCR beta sequences at a false discovery rate of 0.05 in a later analysis. Compared with equally common non-associated chains, HLA-associated TCR beta chains in a later analysis were more clonally expanded and had lower generation probabilities. In a later genetic analysis, fewer N-insertions in productive TCRs were reported among donors in an Asian-associated ancestry cluster than the roughly 700-donor mean. Correlated functional status among segregating V segments might be attributable to linkage disequilibrium, but an unknown experimental factor could not be ruled out. In an earlier analysis of 450 to 750 of the donors, most TCR beta V segments appeared in productive rearrangements about 90% or about 30% of the time, broadly matching IMGT annotations. According to the authors, the approach could potentially be generalized to other disease states and immunological phenotypes. The cohort was sequenced for TCR beta chains only, and without alpha or paired-chain data the features that could be detected were limited. A later genetic analysis associated a missense DCLRE1C variant with V-gene and J-gene trimming of TCR beta chains, and an independent cohort replicated the association. In both the original and validation cohorts, the classifier was reported to diagnose cytomegalovirus status with high specificity and sensitivity. A further reported finding was that TCR beta sequences accurately predicted the HLA-A and HLA-B alleles for most subjects in the first cohort. The sequencing pipeline was judged likely to have produced a cluster of highly shared sequence variants as a technical artifact. A total of 150 to 200 TCR beta chains were listed by the study as associated with cytomegalovirus. Immune exposure information for the cohort was limited to CMV serostatus. Because counts were too low, some 16 rarely observed V segments, including chromosome 9 orphons, were excluded from the earlier analysis of several hundred of the donors. Most TCR sequences were seen in very few donors, while some public TCRs were found in many individuals. Sequencing depth was assumed to be roughly uniform across donors in the presence/absence analyses, though that assumption may not hold. According to a later analysis, most CMV-associated TCR beta chains appeared to be HLA-restricted, and the HLA associations seemed to be driven largely by CMV exposure. Because some donors lacked HLA typing at each locus, the association tests relied only on the typed subset. Three of the identified cytomegalovirus-associated TCR beta chains were confirmed in vitro to be specific for cytomegalovirus antigens. In a later analysis, the rate of TCR association differed among HLA loci, with DRB1 alleles having the most associated TCRs and HLA-C alleles having the fewest.

The cohort comprised under 700 healthy bone marrow donors. Cohort members were all nominally healthy when sampled, although unrecorded immune exposures were likely present. The donor tested CMV seronegative and was one of the 352 seronegative cohort members. Each donor provided a peripheral blood sample, and peripheral blood mononuclear cells were used for TCR beta sequencing. The Qiagen DNeasy Blood Extraction Kit was used to extract genomic DNA from the blood cell samples. The library relied on the immunoSEQ multiplex PCR assay. The multiplex PCR relied on a mix of 60 forward primers for TCR Vbeta segments and 13 reverse primers for TCR Jbeta segments. Amplification of the CDR3 region of rearranged TCR beta genes was performed with a multiplex PCR assay on genomic DNA. The amplified TCR beta libraries were sequenced on the Illumina HiSeq System as 87-base-pair reads. In the source study's methods: Across the roughly 670 repertoires, a later analysis counted tens of millions of unique TCR beta chains, about 10 million of which were shared by at least two donors. Raw reads were error-corrected and collapsed into unique sequences by a nearest-neighbor algorithm in which closely related sequences were merged to remove PCR and sequencing errors. CDR3 sequences were aligned to IMGT reference sequences to assign V, D and J gene segments. For a sequence to be retained, a match of at least six nucleotides was required to both a V gene segment and a J gene segment. Rearrangements were called productive when the CDR3 lacked stop codons and stayed in frame with V and J; all others were non-productive. Following IMGT convention, CDR3 was defined as the stretch from the second conserved V-encoded cysteine up to the conserved J-encoded phenylalanine. The earlier analysis of 500 to 600 of the donors excluded sequences that lacked an unambiguous match to a single V gene segment. In an earlier analysis of around 600 of the donors, V segments were called functional above 56.7% productive rearrangements and were called segregating when the between-donor standard deviation exceeded 5%. To diagnose cytomegalovirus status from the catalog of TCR beta chain sequences, a statistical classification framework was built. V and J gene assignment, in a later analysis, came from comparing TCR nucleotide sequences with IMGT/GENE-DB human TR gene sequences. The TCRdist pipeline was used in a later analysis to assign CDR3 sequences and most-parsimonious VDJ recombination scenarios. In a later analysis, every TCR beta chain was defined by the combination of its CDR3 amino acid sequence and its V-gene family, and reads without a unique V-gene family were dropped. In a later analysis, fewer than 650 highly shared, low-generation-probability nucleotide sequences were removed to address suspected cross-contamination and a sequencing artifact. A later analysis calculated a clonal expansion index for each public chain from normalized within-repertoire ranks of inferred template counts. In a later analysis, generation probabilities were computed using a VDJ recombination model fitted to out-of-frame rearrangements, and the results were checked against IGoR. Hypergeometric tests were used in a later analysis to score TCR-TCR, TCR-HLA and TCR-CMV co-occurrence, with a repertoire-size bias correction applied to the TCR pairs. In a later analysis, false discovery rates were estimated by permuting HLA or CMV assignments 20 times. A later analysis grouped co-occurring TCRs with DBSCAN, adding TCRdist sequence similarity when clustering within HLA-allele-positive subsets. Repertoires with fewer than 30,000 or more than 120,000 public chains were left out of co-occurrence clustering, as were four to six repertoires with anomalous nucleotide sharing. TCRdb re-hosts the immuneACCESS table, in-frame sequences only. Its copies lack some clones; in the studies checked, an unresolved V gene accounts for under half of them, and the cause for the rest is not known. V and J calls and clone size follow that table, whereas D and trimming were derived from the DNA. Across this sample there are 90,000 to 140,000 clones, with over 70% seen only once. Around 5.3% of the sample rests with the top ten.

This clone came up many times. Its target antigen remains unknown. It has no much larger one-base neighbor in the sample; base qualities were not kept. Sequencing used PBMCs. The source is a male donor in good health and CMV-seronegative.

At the DNA level, the sequence is TGTGCCAGCAGCGTAGAAGGGGGCTCTGGAAACACCATATATTTT. It codes for CASSVEGGSGNTIYF. This chain joins TRBV9 to TRBJ1-3, with a tentative D gene TRBD1 over 6 matching bases. The CDR1 and CDR2 encoded by the germline V gene are SGDLS and YYNGEE. Its CDR3 holds 15 amino acids, cysteine through phenylalanine. Of the read, only the CDR3 DNA is kept; its 45 bases are in frame from base 1. Trimming costs V 0 bases and J 0 bases, and their ends lie 7 bases apart.